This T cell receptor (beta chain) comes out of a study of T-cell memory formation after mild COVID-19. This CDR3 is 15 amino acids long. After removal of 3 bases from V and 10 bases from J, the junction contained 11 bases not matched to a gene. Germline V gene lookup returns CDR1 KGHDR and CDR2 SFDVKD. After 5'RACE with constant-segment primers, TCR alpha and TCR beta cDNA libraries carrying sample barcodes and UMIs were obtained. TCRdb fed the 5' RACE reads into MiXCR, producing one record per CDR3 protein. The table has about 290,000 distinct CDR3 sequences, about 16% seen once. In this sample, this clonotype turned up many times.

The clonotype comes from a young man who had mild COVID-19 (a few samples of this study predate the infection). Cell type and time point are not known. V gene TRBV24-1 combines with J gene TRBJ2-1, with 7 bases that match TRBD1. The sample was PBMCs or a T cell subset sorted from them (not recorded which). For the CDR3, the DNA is TGTGCCACCAGTGATAATTCAGAGGGGGCTAGGGAGCAGTTCTTC. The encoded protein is CATSDNSEGAREQFF.